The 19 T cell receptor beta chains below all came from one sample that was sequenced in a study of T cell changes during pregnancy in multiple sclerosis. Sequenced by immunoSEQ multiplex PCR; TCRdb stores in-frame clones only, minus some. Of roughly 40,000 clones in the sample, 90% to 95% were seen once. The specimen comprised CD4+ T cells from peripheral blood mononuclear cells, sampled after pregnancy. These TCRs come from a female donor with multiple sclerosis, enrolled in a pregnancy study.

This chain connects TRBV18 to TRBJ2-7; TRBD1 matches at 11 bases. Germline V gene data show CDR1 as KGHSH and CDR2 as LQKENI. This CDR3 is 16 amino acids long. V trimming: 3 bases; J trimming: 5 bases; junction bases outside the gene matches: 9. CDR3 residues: CASSPIPGQGDHEQYF. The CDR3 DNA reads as TGTGCCAGCTCACCGATCCCGGGACAGGGGGACCACGAGCAGTACTTC.

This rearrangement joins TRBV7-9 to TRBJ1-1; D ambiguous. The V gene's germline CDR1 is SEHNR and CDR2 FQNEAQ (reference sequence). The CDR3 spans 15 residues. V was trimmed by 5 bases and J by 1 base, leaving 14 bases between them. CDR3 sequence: CASSNRPLSNTEAFF. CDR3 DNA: TGTGCCAGCAGCAACAGACCATTATCGAACACTGAAGCTTTCTTT.

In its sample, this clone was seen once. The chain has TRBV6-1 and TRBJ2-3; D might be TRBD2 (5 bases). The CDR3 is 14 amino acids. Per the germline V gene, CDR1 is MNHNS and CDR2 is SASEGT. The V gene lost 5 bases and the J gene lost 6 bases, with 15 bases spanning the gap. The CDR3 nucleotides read TGTGCCAGCAGTAACCGGGGTGGTCGCGATACGCAGTATTTT. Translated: CASSNRGGRDTQYF.

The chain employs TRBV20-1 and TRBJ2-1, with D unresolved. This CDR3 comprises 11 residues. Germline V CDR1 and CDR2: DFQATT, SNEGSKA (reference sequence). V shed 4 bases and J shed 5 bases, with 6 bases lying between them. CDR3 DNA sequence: TGCAGTGCTACCGGTCACAATGAGCAGTTCTTC. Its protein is CSATGHNEQFF.

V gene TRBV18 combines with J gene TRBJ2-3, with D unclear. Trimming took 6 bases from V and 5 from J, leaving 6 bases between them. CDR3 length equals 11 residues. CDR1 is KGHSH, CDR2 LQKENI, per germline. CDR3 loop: CASSGGDTQYF. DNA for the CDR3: TGTGCCAGCTCCGGTGGAGATACGCAGTATTTT.

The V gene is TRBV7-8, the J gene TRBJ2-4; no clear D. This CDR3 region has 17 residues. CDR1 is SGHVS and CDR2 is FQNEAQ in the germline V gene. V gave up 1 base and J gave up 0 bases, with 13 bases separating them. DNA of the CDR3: TGTGCCAGCAGCTTAGGGTTACCCACGGTAGCCAAAAACATTCAGTACTTC. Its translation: CASSLGLPTVAKNIQYF.

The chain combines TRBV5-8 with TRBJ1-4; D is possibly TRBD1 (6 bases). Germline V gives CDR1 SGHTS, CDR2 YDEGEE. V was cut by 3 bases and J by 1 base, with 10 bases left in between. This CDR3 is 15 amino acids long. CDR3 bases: TGTGCCAGCAGCTCGGGGACAATAACTAATGAAAAACTGTTTTTT. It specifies CASSSGTITNEKLFF.

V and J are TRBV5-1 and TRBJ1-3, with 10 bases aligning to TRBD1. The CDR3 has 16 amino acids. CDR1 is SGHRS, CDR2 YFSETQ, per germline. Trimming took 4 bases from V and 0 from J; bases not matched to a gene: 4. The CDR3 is CASSGGTGDSGNTIYF. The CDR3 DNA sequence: TGCGCCAGCAGCGGCGGGACAGGGGACTCTGGAAACACCATATATTTT.

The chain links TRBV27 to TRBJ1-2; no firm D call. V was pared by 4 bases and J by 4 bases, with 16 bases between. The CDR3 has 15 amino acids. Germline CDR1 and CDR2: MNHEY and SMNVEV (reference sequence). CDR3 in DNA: TGTGCCAGCAGTTCCTGGGCTTCAGCCGCCTATGGCTACACCTTC. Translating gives CASSSWASAAYGYTF.

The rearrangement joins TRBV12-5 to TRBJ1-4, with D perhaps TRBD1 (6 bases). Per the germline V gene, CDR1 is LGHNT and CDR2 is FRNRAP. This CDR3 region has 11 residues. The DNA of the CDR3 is TGTGCGAGGGCAGGGGTTGAAAAACTGTTTTTT. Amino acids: CARAGVEKLFF.

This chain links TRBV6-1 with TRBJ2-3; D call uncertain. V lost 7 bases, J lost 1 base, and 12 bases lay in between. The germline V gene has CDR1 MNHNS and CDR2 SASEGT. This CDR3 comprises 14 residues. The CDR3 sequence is CASIYSSGTDTQYF. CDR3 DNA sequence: TGTGCCAGCATATATTCCAGCGGCACAGATACGCAGTATTTT.

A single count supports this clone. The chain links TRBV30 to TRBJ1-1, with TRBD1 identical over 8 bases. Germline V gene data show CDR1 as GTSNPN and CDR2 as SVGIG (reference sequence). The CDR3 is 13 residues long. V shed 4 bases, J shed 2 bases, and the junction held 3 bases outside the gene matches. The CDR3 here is CAWKDRDNTEAFF. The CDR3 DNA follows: TGTGCCTGGAAGGACAGGGACAACACTGAAGCTTTCTTT.

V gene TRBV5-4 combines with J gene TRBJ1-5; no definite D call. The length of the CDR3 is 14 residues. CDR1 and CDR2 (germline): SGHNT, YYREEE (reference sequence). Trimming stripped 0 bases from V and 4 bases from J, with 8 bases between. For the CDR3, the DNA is TGTGCCAGCAGCTTGGGGGGAGGAAATCAGCCCCAGCATTTT. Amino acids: CASSLGGGNQPQHF.

The chain's CDR3 is CASTPGTHQETQYF. The CDR3 nucleotides read TGTGCCAGCACCCCCGGGACACACCAAGAGACCCAGTACTTC. The gene calls are TRBV2 and TRBJ2-5; a possible D gene is TRBD1 (6 bases). The V gene's germline CDR1 is SNHLY and CDR2 FYNNEI. V lost 7 bases to trimming and J lost 0 bases, with 12 bases between them. The CDR3 contains 14 residues.

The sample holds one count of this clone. Here the CDR3 DNA reads TGTGCCAGCAGCAGACAGGGATCTCTCAACTATGGCTACACCTTC. As protein: CASSRQGSLNYGYTF. The V and J genes are TRBV2 and TRBJ1-2, with 7 bases lining up with TRBD1. CDR3 length: 15 amino acids. V was clipped by 6 bases and J by 2 bases; unmatched bases: 9. Per germline, CDR1 SNHLY and CDR2 FYNNEI.

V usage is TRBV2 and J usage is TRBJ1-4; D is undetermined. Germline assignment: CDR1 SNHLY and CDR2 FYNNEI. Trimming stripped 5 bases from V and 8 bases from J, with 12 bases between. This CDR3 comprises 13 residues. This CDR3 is CASSPRLSEKLFF. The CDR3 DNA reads TGTGCCAGCAGTCCGAGACTCAGCGAAAAACTGTTTTTT. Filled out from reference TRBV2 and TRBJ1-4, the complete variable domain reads EPEVTQTPSHQVTQMGQEVILRCVPISNHLYFYWYRQILGQKVEFLVSFYNNEISEKSEIFDDQFSVERPDGSNFTLKIRSTKLEDSAMYFCASSPRLSEKLFFGSGTQLSVL.

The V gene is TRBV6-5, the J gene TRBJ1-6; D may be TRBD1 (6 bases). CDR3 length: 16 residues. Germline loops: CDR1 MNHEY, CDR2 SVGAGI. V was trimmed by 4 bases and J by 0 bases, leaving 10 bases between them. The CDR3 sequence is CASSSPTGSYNSPLHF. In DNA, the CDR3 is TGTGCCAGCAGTTCCCCGACAGGCTCCTATAATTCACCCCTCCACTTT.

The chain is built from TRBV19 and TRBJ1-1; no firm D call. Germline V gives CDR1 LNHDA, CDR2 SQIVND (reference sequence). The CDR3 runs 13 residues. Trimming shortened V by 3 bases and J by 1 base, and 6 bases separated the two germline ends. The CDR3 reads CASSIGPNTEAFF. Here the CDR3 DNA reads TGTGCCAGTAGTATTGGGCCGAACACTGAAGCTTTCTTT. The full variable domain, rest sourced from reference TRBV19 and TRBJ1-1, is DGGITQSPKYLFRKEGQNVTLSCEQNLNHDAMYWYRQDPGQGLRLIYYSQIVNDFQKGDIAEGYSVSREKKESFPLTVTSAQKNPTAFYLCASSIGPNTEAFFGQGTRLTVV.

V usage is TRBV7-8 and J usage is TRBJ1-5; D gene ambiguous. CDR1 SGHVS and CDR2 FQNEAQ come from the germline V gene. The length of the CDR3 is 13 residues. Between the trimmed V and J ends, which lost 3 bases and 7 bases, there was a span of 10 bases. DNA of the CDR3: TGTGCCAGCAGCTTCGGCATGGAGCAGCCCCAGCATTTT. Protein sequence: CASSFGMEQPQHF.